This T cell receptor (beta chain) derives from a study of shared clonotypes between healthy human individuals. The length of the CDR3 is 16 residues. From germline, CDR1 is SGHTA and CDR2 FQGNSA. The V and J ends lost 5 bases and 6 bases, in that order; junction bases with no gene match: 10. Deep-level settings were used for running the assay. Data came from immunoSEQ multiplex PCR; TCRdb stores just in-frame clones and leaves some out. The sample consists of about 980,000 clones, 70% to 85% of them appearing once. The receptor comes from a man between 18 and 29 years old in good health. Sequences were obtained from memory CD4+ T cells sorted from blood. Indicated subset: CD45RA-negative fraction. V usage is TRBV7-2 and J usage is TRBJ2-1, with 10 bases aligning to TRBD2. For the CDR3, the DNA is TGTGCCAGCAGCCCCGGAGGAGCGGGGGGGGGCAATGAGCAGTTCTTC. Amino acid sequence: CASSPGGAGGGNEQFF.